This T cell receptor beta chain comes out of a study of cytomegalovirus exposure and HLA in healthy donors. Study results and limitations: HLA alleles showed associations with some 17,000 TCR beta sequences in a later analysis, at a 0.05 false discovery rate.

Comments on this clone: Its antigen is still unknown.

The study ran its PCR with 60 Vbeta and 13 Jbeta primers. Libraries were prepared by immunoSEQ multiplex PCR; TCRdb keeps only in-frame clonotypes and omits some of them. The table includes 90,000 to 150,000 clones, around 84% detected once. The germline V gene encodes CDR1 KGHSH and CDR2 LQKENI. The V gene lost 4 bases and the J gene lost 8 bases, with 14 bases spanning the gap. This CDR3 region has 14 residues. This sequence joins TRBV18 and TRBJ1-4; D possibly corresponds to TRBD1 (5 bases). The receptor comes from a woman in her thirties in good health and CMV-seropositive. The sample taken for sequencing was PBMCs. CDR3 sequence reads: CASSRARELEKLFF. CDR3 bases: TGTGCCAGCTCACGGGCCAGGGAACTCGAAAAACTGTTTTTT.